These T cell receptor beta chains were read from a single sample in a study of T cell changes during pregnancy in multiple sclerosis. The assay was immunoSEQ multiplex PCR, and TCRdb's table has in-frame clones only and misses some. The data show 30,000 to 40,000 clones, about 95% seen once. Sequencing used CD4+ T cells from peripheral blood mononuclear cells, obtained in the second trimester of pregnancy. The receptor set was obtained from a female donor with multiple sclerosis, enrolled in a pregnancy study. Both conserved end residues are trimmed from each CDR3. For some rows the clone size is stated as once, few or many, or as a class when expanded; others skip it.

clone_size v_call cdr3_aa
- TRBV29-1 SVRVPGYNEQF
- TRBV5-1 ASSLVARTDYTGELF
- TRBV4-2 ASSQANTGTGNLYYGYT
- TRBV4-1 ASSQVEVNSNQPQH
once TRBV6-6 ASEDSAGGGNTIY
once TRBV25-1 ASSAYGGAYEQY
- TRBV15 ATSRERTSGRVALNEQF
- TRBV6-5 ASSLRDRDAGELF
- TRBV2 ASSEDRGGDTQY
- TRBV11-2 ASSLGLGPNTEAF
- TRBV6-1 ASTWTSGGNQPQH
- TRBV7-2 ASRPGGSTDTQY
- TRBV7-9 ASTPGGDYNEQF
- TRBV5-1 ASRLDRGLIPGELF
- TRBV30 AWSVQGNEKLF
- TRBV5-1 ASSLSGGRASYEQY
- TRBV4-3 ASSQGPGQSYEQY
once TRBV2 ASSPEALMAF
- TRBV27 ASSLYPHGAYGYT
- TRBV30 AWKGQGDGQY
- TRBV4-1 ASSLTRDYNEQF
- TRBV7-8 ASSRTRGLSSYNEQF
- TRBV5-1 ASSPMTSGSYNEQF
- TRBV6-5 ASSYSKFPGEKLF
- TRBV6-5 ASSRLGGALEQF
- TRBV5-1 ASSPWTGGTEAF
- TRBV28 ASSGTPYGSYNEQF
- TRBV7-3 ASSPNLLSEQF
- TRBV7-6 ASSLGQTANTGELF
- TRBV28 ASSEESSPNTGELF
- TRBV28 ASSGGRAGNQPQH
once TRBV4-3 ASSQDPDRFSYEQY
- TRBV19 ASSIGTALREQF
few TRBV21-1 ASSRPRGGSPLH
once TRBV19 ASSIQGGNQPQH
once TRBV12-5 ASGLGGYTEAF
- TRBV7-6 ASRPGTDTGELF
- TRBV7-2 ASSLTSRGTDTQY
- TRBV5-4 ASSLGDRASETQY
- TRBV13 ASSRNRDYSPYEQY
- TRBV7-8 ASSLIAGAPYGYT
- TRBV18 ASSPDWGDSNEQF
- TRBV10-1 ASSVGGRADEQF
- TRBV11-2 ASSLVRGQGASNEKLF
- TRBV18 ASSPRTGGDTEAF
once TRBV9 ASTPGRQGDGYT
- TRBV6-5 ASSYGITGTDTQY
- TRBV9 ASSVDPNSPKNT
- TRBV4-2 ASSQIKITSGRSSYEQY
- TRBV13 ASSPWTSGVSSYNEQF
few TRBV19 ASKLGTGRQPQH